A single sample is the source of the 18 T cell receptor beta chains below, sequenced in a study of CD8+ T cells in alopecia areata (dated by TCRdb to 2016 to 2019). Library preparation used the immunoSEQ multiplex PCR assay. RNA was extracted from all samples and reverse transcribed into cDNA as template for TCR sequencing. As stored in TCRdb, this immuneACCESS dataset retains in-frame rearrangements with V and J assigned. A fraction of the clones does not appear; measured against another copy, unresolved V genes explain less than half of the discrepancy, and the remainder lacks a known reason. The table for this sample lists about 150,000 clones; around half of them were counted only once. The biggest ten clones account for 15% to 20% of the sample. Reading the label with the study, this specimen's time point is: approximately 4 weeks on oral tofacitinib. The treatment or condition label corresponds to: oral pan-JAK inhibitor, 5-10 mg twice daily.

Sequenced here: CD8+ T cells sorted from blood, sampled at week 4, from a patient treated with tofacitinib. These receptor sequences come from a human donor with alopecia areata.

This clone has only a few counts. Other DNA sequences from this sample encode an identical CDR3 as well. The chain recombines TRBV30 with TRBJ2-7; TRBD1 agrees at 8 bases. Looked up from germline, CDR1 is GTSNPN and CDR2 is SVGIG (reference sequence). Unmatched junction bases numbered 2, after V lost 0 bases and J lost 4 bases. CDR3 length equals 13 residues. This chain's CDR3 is CAWSVRTGYEQYF. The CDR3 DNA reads TGTGCCTGGAGTGTAAGGACAGGGTACGAGCAGTACTTC.

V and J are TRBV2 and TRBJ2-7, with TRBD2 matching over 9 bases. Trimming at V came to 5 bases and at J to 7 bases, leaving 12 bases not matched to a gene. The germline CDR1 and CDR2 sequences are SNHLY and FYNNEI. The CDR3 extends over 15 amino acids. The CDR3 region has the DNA TGTGCCAGCAGTTTGCTAGCGGGGACTACTGGGGAGCAGTACTTC. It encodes CASSLLAGTTGEQYF. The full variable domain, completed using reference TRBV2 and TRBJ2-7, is EPEVTQTPSHQVTQMGQEVILRCVPISNHLYFYWYRQILGQKVEFLVSFYNNEISEKSEIFDDQFSVERPDGSNFTLKIRSTKLEDSAMYFCASSLLAGTTGEQYFGPGTRLTVT.

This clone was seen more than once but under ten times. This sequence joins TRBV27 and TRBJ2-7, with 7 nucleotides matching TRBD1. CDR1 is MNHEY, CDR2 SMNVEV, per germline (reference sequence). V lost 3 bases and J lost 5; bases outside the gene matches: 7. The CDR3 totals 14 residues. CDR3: CASSLQTGWDEQYF. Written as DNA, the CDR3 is TGTGCCAGCAGTTTGCAGACAGGGTGGGACGAGCAGTACTTC.

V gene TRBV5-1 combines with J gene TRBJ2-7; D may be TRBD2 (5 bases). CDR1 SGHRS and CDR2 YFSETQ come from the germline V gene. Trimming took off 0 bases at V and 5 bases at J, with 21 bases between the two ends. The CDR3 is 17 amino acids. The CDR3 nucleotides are TGCGCCAGCAGCTTGGCCTTGTCCCCCCCCGGGGATCACGAGCAGTACTTC. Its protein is CASSLALSPPGDHEQYF.

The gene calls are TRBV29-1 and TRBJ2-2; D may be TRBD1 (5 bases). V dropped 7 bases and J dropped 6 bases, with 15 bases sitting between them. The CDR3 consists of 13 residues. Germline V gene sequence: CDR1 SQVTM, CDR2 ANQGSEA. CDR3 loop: CSAAATGSGELFF. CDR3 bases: TGCAGCGCAGCCGCTACAGGCTCCGGGGAGCTGTTTTTT.

CDR3: CASSLSGGWAGELFF. The DNA for the CDR3 is TGTGCCAGCAGCCTTAGCGGGGGCTGGGCCGGGGAGCTGTTTTTT. The chain employs TRBV27 and TRBJ2-2; 9 bases align to TRBD2. Trimming took 6 bases from V and 6 from J; bases not matched to a gene: 8. Germline V CDR1 and CDR2: MNHEY, SMNVEV (reference sequence). The CDR3 has 15 amino acids.

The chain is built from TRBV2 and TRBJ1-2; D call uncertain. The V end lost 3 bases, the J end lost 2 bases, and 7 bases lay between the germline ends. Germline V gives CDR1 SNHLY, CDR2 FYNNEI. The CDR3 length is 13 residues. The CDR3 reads CASSDRGNYGYTF. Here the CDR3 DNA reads TGTGCCAGCAGTGACCGGGGAAACTATGGCTACACCTTC.

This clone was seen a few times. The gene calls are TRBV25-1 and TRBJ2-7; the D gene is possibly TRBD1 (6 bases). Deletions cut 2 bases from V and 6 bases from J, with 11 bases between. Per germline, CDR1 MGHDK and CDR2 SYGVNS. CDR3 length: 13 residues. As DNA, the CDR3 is TGTGCCAGCAGTGAAGCAGGACAGAGCGAGCAGTACTTC. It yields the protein CASSEAGQSEQYF.

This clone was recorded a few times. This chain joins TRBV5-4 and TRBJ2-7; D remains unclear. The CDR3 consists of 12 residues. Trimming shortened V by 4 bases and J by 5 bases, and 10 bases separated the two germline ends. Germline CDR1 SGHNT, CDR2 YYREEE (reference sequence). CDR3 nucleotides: TGTGCCAGCAGCGTGAAGGGTCACGAGCAGTACTTC. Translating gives CASSVKGHEQYF.

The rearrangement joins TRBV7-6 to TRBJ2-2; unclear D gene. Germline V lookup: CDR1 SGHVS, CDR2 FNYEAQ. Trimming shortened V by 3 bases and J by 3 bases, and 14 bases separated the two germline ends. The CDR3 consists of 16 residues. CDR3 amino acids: CASSFSWGPYTGELFF. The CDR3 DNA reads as TGTGCCAGCAGCTTTAGTTGGGGTCCGTACACCGGGGAGCTGTTTTTT.

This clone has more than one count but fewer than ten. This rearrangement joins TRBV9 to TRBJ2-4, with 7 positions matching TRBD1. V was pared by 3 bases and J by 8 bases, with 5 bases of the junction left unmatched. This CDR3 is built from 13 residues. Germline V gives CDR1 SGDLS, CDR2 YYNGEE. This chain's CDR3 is CASSGDRADIQYF. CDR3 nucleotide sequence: TGTGCCAGCAGCGGAGACAGGGCGGACATTCAGTACTTC.

Written as DNA, the CDR3 is TGCAGCGTTTGGGGAGAGAGCTCCTACGAGCAGTACTTC. Translating it yields CSVWGESSYEQYF. The chain joins TRBV29-1 to TRBJ2-7; TRBD2 is a possible D gene (5 bases). CDR3 length: 13 amino acids. Germline CDR1 reads SQVTM; CDR2 reads ANQGSEA. V lost 5 bases to trimming and J lost 0 bases, with 11 bases between them.

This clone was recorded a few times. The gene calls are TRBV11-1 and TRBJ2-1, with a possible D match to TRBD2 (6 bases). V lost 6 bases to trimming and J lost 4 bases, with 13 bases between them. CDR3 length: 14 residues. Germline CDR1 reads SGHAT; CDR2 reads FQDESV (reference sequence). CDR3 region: CASRGGGWYNEQFF. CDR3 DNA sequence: TGTGCCAGCAGGGGGGGAGGATGGTACAATGAGCAGTTCTTC.

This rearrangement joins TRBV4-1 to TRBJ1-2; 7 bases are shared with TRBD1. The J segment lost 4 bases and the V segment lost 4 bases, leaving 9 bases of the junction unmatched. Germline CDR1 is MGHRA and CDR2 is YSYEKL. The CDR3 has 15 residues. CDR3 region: CASSPTQGGTYGYTF. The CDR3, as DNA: TGCGCCAGCAGCCCGACCCAGGGGGGGACCTATGGCTACACCTTC.

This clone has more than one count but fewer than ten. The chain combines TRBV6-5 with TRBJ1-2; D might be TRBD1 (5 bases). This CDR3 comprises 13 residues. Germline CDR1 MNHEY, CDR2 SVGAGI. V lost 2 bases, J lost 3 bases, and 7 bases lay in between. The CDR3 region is CASSYGTDYGYTF. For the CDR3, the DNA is TGTGCCAGCAGTTACGGGACGGACTATGGCTACACCTTC.

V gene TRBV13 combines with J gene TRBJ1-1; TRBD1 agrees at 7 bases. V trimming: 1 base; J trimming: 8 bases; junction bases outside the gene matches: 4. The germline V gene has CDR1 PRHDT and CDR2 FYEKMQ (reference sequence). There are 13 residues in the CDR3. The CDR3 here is CASSLDLGGEAFF. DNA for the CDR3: TGTGCCAGCAGCTTAGATTTAGGGGGCGAAGCTTTCTTT.

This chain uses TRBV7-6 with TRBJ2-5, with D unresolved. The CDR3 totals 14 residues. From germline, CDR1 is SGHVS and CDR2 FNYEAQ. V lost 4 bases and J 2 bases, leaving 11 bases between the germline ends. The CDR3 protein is CASSSDEEQETQYF. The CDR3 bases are TGTGCCAGCAGCTCGGACGAAGAGCAAGAGACCCAGTACTTC.

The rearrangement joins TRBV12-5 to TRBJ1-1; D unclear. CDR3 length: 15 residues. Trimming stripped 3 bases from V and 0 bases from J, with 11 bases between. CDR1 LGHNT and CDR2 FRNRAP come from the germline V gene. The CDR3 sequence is CASGFSSSMNTEAFF. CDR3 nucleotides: TGTGCTAGTGGTTTCTCGTCAAGTATGAACACTGAAGCTTTCTTT.